This T cell receptor (beta chain) emerged from a study of Graves' ophthalmopathy and Graves' hyperthyroidism. The overall study: Investigators collected peripheral blood at initial diagnosis, before any treatment was given.

General study findings and limits: The model reached about 66% sensitivity and around 74% specificity for predicting ophthalmopathy progression.

The V end lost 3 bases, the J end lost 4 bases, and 10 bases lay between the germline ends. The CDR3 totals 13 residues. Concerning this clonotype: Its antigen is unknown.

As the template, RNA transcripts were used to amplify TCR beta CDR3 regions. The first round was an RT-PCR with HTBI primers, and the second round was a multiplex PCR. TCRdb re-called the multiplex PCR reads with MiXCR, one entry per CDR3 protein. The profile shows approximately 410,000 distinct CDR3 sequences, 15% to 19% of them singletons. The genes are TRBV12-3 or TRBV12-4 and TRBJ2-7; D gene ambiguous. The sample consisted of peripheral blood. The source of this sequence is a woman between 18 and 30 years old with stable Graves' hyperthyroidism. The CDR3 DNA is TGTGCCAGCAGTTTCATAGCCAGGTACGAGCAGTACTTC. Encoded protein: CASSFIARYEQYF.